This T cell receptor beta chain is from a study of blood T cell repertoires in COVID-19 (dated by TCRdb to 2020 to 2022). Looking at the study overall: Samples from collaborators originated in the United States, Italy and Spain and spanned both the acute and convalescent phases of COVID-19. The material from the prospective study consisted of cDNA or gDNA derived from T cells, B-cell-depleted T cells, or PBMCs. A freely available public database, intended as a resource for researchers studying the immune response to SARS-CoV-2, is where the repertoires were released. Deeply sampled blood TCRbeta repertoires from subjects exposed to, actively infected with, or recovered from COVID-19 were included in the dataset. Where available, HLA class I and class II types were taken from metadata supplied by the sample provider and were not determined by assay-based typing. The samples were drawn from two sources: the first 160 participants of the ongoing ImmuneRACE study, and fewer than 1,500 subjects contributed by 6 global collaborators. A de-identified subject ID, COVID-19 status, age in years and sex were almost always included in the sample metadata. Here is what the overall study found, with its caveats: The amount of clinical and demographic metadata varied by source and participant and was provided uncurated.

Participants in the prospective study were enrolled through a virtual design, were aged 18 to 89 years, and lived in approximately 24 United States geographic areas. To assign participants to cohorts, the prospective study relied on clinical history that participants themselves reported in a screening survey and a study questionnaire. Exposed participants were defined as having been in contact with someone with a PCR-confirmed or clinician-diagnosed COVID-19 case within 2 weeks of study entry. Mobile phlebotomists in the prospective study collected whole blood, serum and a nasopharyngeal or oropharyngeal swab from every participant. Additional blood draws and questionnaires over a 2-month period could optionally be provided by prospective study participants. Before DNA extraction, blood samples from the prospective study were shipped at room temperature or frozen. Note on this clone: Its antigen is still unknown. No base quality values were provided; no much bigger clone lies one nucleotide off.

TCRbeta CDR3 regions were amplified from genomic DNA by means of the immunoSEQ Assay, a bias-controlled multiplex PCR. Per the original workflow: Nucleated cell counts per sample were estimated from amplification of reference gene primers within the assay. To quantify the absolute abundance of each unique TCRbeta CDR3 rearrangement, sequence reads were collapsed and filtered. For each sample, productive Simpson clonality was calculated as the square root of Simpson's diversity index across productive rearrangements. TCRdb carries this immuneACCESS record with in-frame sequences only. Its versions omit some clonotypes, under half of them owing to an unresolved V gene in the studies checked, with the rest unexplained. The DNA gave D and trimming, while V, J and clone size come from that table. This sample has some 340,000 clones in its table, and 90% of those were observed once. The ten most abundant clones make up less than 4% of the sample.

V is cut back by 4 bases and J by 7 bases, with 5 bases in the junction unmatched. CDR1 is given as SGHDT and CDR2 as YYEEEE, both from the germline V gene. Measured from the cysteine to the phenylalanine, the CDR3 is 13 residues long. Just the 39-base CDR3 DNA is kept, in frame starting at base 1. Here the chain combines TRBV5-6 and TRBJ1-5, with 7 middle bases fitting TRBD1. The TCR sequence derives from a woman aged 25 to 45 who had been exposed to COVID-19. Sequenced material: PBMCs or T cells enriched from blood (not recorded which). Here the CDR3 is given as CASSRDSGQPQHF. Here is the DNA: TGTGCCAGCAGCCGGGACAGTGGACAGCCCCAGCATTTT.